Listed below are T cell receptor beta chains from one sample, sequenced in a study of blood T cell repertoires in COVID-19. Assay used: immunoSEQ multiplex PCR; TCRdb lists only in-frame clones, some missing. The table shows about 120,000 clones, with around 88% occurring only once. Sequencing input: peripheral blood. These receptors all stem from a man aged 60 to 69 with COVID-19, enrolled during active disease. Each CDR3 is given with its conserved first and last residue. D genes are given only for firm matches. A row's size may be missing; if present it is once, few, many or a size class.

V gene,D gene,clone size,J gene,CDR3 protein,CDR3 DNA
TRBV5-6,.,.,TRBJ2-3,CASSLLAGAIDTQYF,TGTGCCAGCAGCTTGTTGGCAGGGGCCATAGATACGCAGTATTTT
TRBV7-4,TRBD1,.,TRBJ1-2,CASSLTDRGNRNYGYTF,TGTGCCAGCAGCTTAACGGACAGGGGGAATCGGAACTATGGCTACACCTTC
TRBV7-2,.,.,TRBJ1-4,CASSLGGGVVEKLFF,TGTGCCAGCAGCTTAGGCGGAGGGGTAGTGGAAAAACTGTTTTTT
TRBV29-1,.,once,TRBJ1-1,CSVVAENTEAFF,TGCAGCGTTGTGGCGGAGAACACTGAAGCTTTCTTT
TRBV3-1/TRBV3-2,TRBD2,.,TRBJ2-1,CASSPSGGANEQFF,TGTGCCAGCAGCCCTAGCGGGGGGGCCAATGAGCAGTTCTTC
TRBV7-9,TRBD2,.,TRBJ2-3,CASSFLAGVKADTQYF,TGTGCCAGCAGCTTCCTAGCGGGGGTCAAGGCAGATACGCAGTATTTT
TRBV5-1,.,once,TRBJ1-2,CASSKTEANYGYTF,TGCGCCAGCAGTAAGACAGAAGCTAACTATGGCTACACCTTC
TRBV21-1,.,.,TRBJ1-1,CASSNGSPNTEAFF,TGTGCCAGCAGCAACGGGAGCCCAAACACTGAAGCTTTCTTT
TRBV5-8,.,.,TRBJ2-5,CASSEDIVPETQYF,TGTGCCAGCAGCGAGGACATAGTACCCGAGACCCAGTACTTC
TRBV30,.,.,TRBJ1-2,CAWSVIGSGYGYTF,TGTGCCTGGAGTGTAATAGGGTCGGGGTATGGCTACACCTTC
TRBV7-2,.,.,TRBJ1-4,CASSPSLGDEKLFF,TGTGCCAGCAGCCCGAGCCTCGGGGATGAAAAACTGTTTTTT
TRBV18,.,.,TRBJ1-1,CASSPPGASGEAFF,TGTGCCAGCTCACCACCCGGCGCAAGCGGTGAAGCTTTCTTT
TRBV14,.,.,TRBJ1-2,CASSQERGYYGYTF,TGTGCCAGCAGCCAAGAGCGGGGTTACTATGGCTACACCTTC
TRBV29-1,TRBD1,.,TRBJ2-3,CSVRTGATARGGTDTQYF,TGCAGCGTGAGAACAGGGGCTACTGCCAGGGGAGGCACAGATACGCAGTATTTT
TRBV21-1,.,few,TRBJ2-2,CASSKAGALSTGGEGTGELFF,TGTGCCAGCAGCAAAGCGGGGGCCCTATCCACAGGGGGCGAGGGCACCGGGGAGCTGTTTTTT
TRBV6-5,TRBD1,.,TRBJ1-2,CASSHGTGEGSTF,TGTGCCAGCAGTCACGGGACAGGGGAGGGCTCCACCTTC
TRBV19,.,.,TRBJ1-5,CASSDQGQPQHF,TGTGCCAGTAGTGACCAGGGTCAGCCCCAGCATTTT
TRBV5-1,.,.,TRBJ2-2,CASSHTTGRETGELFF,TGCGCCAGCAGCCACACCACAGGGAGGGAGACCGGGGAGCTGTTTTTT
TRBV6-1,.,.,TRBJ2-1,CASSQGPSSYNEQFF,TGTGCCAGCAGTCAGGGTCCGAGCTCCTACAATGAGCAGTTCTTC
TRBV2,.,.,TRBJ1-5,CASSLQDQPQHF,TGTGCCAGCAGCTTACAGGATCAGCCCCAGCATTTT
TRBV11-2,TRBD1,.,TRBJ1-2,CASSPQGTERWYGYTF,TGTGCCAGCAGTCCACAGGGGACCGAACGATGGTATGGCTACACCTTC
TRBV5-1,.,.,TRBJ1-1,CASSLTGGRSTEAFF,TGCGCCAGCAGCTTGACGGGGGGCAGGAGCACTGAAGCTTTCTTT
TRBV7-9,TRBD1,.,TRBJ2-5,CASSLVPRTGRLGTQYF,TGTGCCAGCAGCTTAGTGCCGAGGACAGGGAGGTTAGGGACCCAGTACTTC
TRBV7-8,TRBD1,.,TRBJ2-2,CASSSYPRQGAILGTGELFF,TGTGCCAGCAGCTCATACCCTAGGCAGGGGGCAATACTCGGCACCGGGGAGCTGTTTTTT
TRBV4-2,TRBD2,.,TRBJ2-5,CASSQDYELAGGQETQYF,TGTGCCAGCAGCCAAGATTATGAACTAGCGGGGGGGCAAGAGACCCAGTACTTC
TRBV30,.,once,TRBJ2-2,CAWSTRYIPGELFF,TGTGCCTGGAGTACCCGCTATATTCCCGGGGAGCTGTTTTTT
TRBV5-8,TRBD1,many,TRBJ1-4,CASSPRTGYEKLFF,TGTGCCAGCAGCCCTAGGACAGGGTACGAAAAACTGTTTTTT
TRBV28,.,.,TRBJ1-1,CASRQGGGTEAFF,TGTGCCAGCAGGCAAGGGGGGGGGACTGAAGCTTTCTTT